This T cell receptor (beta chain) was identified in a study of CDR3 diversity in severe acne. CDR3 size: 15 residues. The germline CDR1 and CDR2 sequences are SGHNT and YYREEE (reference sequence). TCRdb analysed the PCR reads with MiXCR anew, one entry per CDR3 protein. The sample holds 97,000 or so distinct CDR3 sequences; about half are singletons and the top ten take about an eighth. Sequenced input: blood. The rearrangement joins TRBV5-4 to TRBJ2-7, with TRBD2 matching 12 bases. The receptor was derived from a male donor with acne. The CDR3 nucleotides read TGTGCTAGAGAGGCTAGCGGGAGGGCCGGCTACGAGCAGTACTTC. This gives the protein CAREASGRAGYEQYF.